Given below is one T cell receptor (beta chain) in context. The data are from a study of blood T cell repertoires in COVID-19. Profiled with immunoSEQ multiplex PCR; TCRdb holds only in-frame clones, not every one. The sample holds about 100,000 clones, 70% to 90% seen once. This TCR was sampled from a woman aged 55-70 years with acute or convalescent COVID-19. What was sequenced was peripheral blood.

CDR3 region: CASGETVKLFF. CDR3 coding DNA: TGTGCCAGTGGTGAGACAGTGAAGCTGTTTTTT. V is TRBV19 and J is TRBJ2-2; weak D call: TRBD1 (5 bases). The CDR3 has 11 residues. V lost 8 bases, J lost 12 bases, and 13 bases lay in between. The germline CDR1 and CDR2 sequences are LNHDA and SQIVND (reference sequence).